A single sample gave rise to the 17 T cell receptor beta chains below, sequenced in a study of OX40 agonist ivuxolimab in advanced cancers. TCRdb keeps only in-frame clones here, not all; method: immunoSEQ multiplex PCR. The table lists 60,000 to 80,000 clones, roughly 82% of them singletons. The sample was CD4+ or CD8+ T cells sorted from blood, taken in a trial of the OX40 agonist ivuxolimab. The receptors here all came from an adult with an advanced solid tumor such as melanoma, head and neck, liver or kidney cancer.

The J gene is TRBJ1-2, the V gene TRBV7-2; 11 bases are a match to TRBD1. The CDR3 covers 14 residues. Germline-derived CDR1 and CDR2 are SGHTA and FQGNSA. Unmatched junction bases numbered 4, after V lost 6 bases and J lost 4 bases. CDR3 DNA: TGTGCCAGCAGTCCGGGACAGGGGGTCTATGGCTACACCTTC. Translation gives CASSPGQGVYGYTF.

The chain recombines TRBV7-8 with TRBJ2-7, with 7 bases lining up with TRBD2. The CDR3 extends over 15 amino acids. Germline-derived CDR1 and CDR2 are SGHVS and FQNEAQ. V shed 1 base, J shed 4 bases, and the junction held 7 bases outside the gene matches. DNA for the CDR3: TGTGCCAGCAGCTTAGTTCTTGGCGGGAGTTACGAGCAGTACTTC. It is translated as CASSLVLGGSYEQYF.

This clone was detected a few times. The rearrangement links TRBV25-1 to TRBJ1-2, with 10 bases fitting TRBD1. With V trimmed by 6 bases and J by 4 bases, 5 bases remained unmatched. Germline CDR1 is MGHDK and CDR2 is SYGVNS. The CDR3 extends over 14 amino acids. The CDR3 protein is CASSLGTGVYGYTF. Written as DNA, the CDR3 is TGTGCCAGCAGCCTCGGGACAGGGGTCTATGGCTACACCTTC.

The chain carries TRBV2 and TRBJ1-4; D is unclear. The CDR3 extends over 12 amino acids. Per the germline V gene, CDR1 is SNHLY and CDR2 is FYNNEI. Trimming removed 6 bases from V and 8 bases from J, with 10 bases in between. The CDR3 DNA reads TGTGCCAGCAGATCCTTGTTCGAAAAACTGTTTTTT. Amino acids: CASRSLFEKLFF.

V is TRBV7-9 and J is TRBJ1-1; tentative D call: TRBD1 (6 bases). V was cut by 3 bases and J by 5 bases, with 7 bases left in between. The CDR3 is made up of 12 amino acids. CDR1 SEHNR and CDR2 FQNEAQ come from the germline V gene (reference sequence). The CDR3 sequence is CASSFTGTEAFF. The CDR3 nucleotides are TGTGCCAGCAGCTTTACAGGGACTGAAGCTTTCTTT.

Only a few counts were recorded for this clone. The chain couples TRBV28 to TRBJ2-3; the D is unclear. V was trimmed by 6 bases and J by 3 bases, leaving 22 bases between them. Germline V CDR1 and CDR2: MDHEN, SYDVKM. This CDR3 spans 17 amino acids. Written as DNA, the CDR3 is TGTGCCAGCAGCGACTCGTCGAGGCGCCTATTAACAGATACGCAGTATTTT. Translating it yields CASSDSSRRLLTDTQYF.

This clone came up once. The chain recombines TRBV27 with TRBJ2-1; 8 bases agree with TRBD1. The germline V gene encodes CDR1 MNHEY and CDR2 SMNVEV (reference sequence). Trimming removed 3 bases from V and 4 bases from J; junction bases left unmatched: 5. The CDR3 totals 15 residues. Here the CDR3 DNA reads TGTGCCAGCAGTTTGATGACAGGGGCATACAATGAGCAGTTCTTC. It is translated as CASSLMTGAYNEQFF.

V and J are TRBV18 and TRBJ2-5; D might be TRBD2 (5 bases). The germline V gene encodes CDR1 KGHSH and CDR2 LQKENI. V shed 3 bases and J shed 4 bases, with 12 bases lying between them. The CDR3 contains 14 residues. The CDR3 coding sequence is TGTGCCAGCTCACCCCCGTCCGGGGTAGAGACCCAGTACTTC. It is translated as CASSPPSGVETQYF. Full variable domain (rest looked up from reference TRBV18 and TRBJ2-5): NAGVMQNPRHLVRRRGQEARLRCSPMKGHSHVYWYRQLPEEGLKFMVYLQKENIIDESGMPKERFSAEFPKEGPSILRIQQVVRGDSAAYFCASSPPSGVETQYFGPGTRLLVL.

The chain carries TRBV7-2 and TRBJ2-1; TRBD2 is a possible D gene (5 bases). There are 14 residues in the CDR3. Germline V lookup: CDR1 SGHTA, CDR2 FQGNSA. Trimming left V 0 bases short and J 3 bases short, with 6 bases between. CDR3 residues: CASSLAGVYNEQFF. The CDR3 DNA follows: TGTGCCAGCAGCTTAGCGGGAGTCTACAATGAGCAGTTCTTC.

The genes are TRBV10-1 and TRBJ2-3; 12 bases are a match to TRBD1. This CDR3 has 16 residues. Germline V gives CDR1 WNHNN, CDR2 SYGVQD (reference sequence). Trimming at V came to 0 bases and at J to 4 bases, leaving 2 bases not matched to a gene. The CDR3 DNA sequence: TGCGCCAGCAGTGAGTCTGGGACAGGGGGCGCAGATACGCAGTATTTT. The encoded protein is CASSESGTGGADTQYF.

J is TRBJ1-1 and V is TRBV28; D gene uncertain. V was trimmed by 3 bases and J by 7 bases, leaving 18 bases between them. The CDR3 is 15 amino acids. Germline loops: CDR1 MDHEN, CDR2 SYDVKM. The CDR3 DNA reads TGTGCCAGCAGTTTCTTTTCTCGGGCCCCCAATGAAGCTTTCTTT. This translates into CASSFFSRAPNEAFF.

The gene calls are TRBV6-6 and TRBJ2-3; D is perhaps TRBD1 (6 bases). CDR3 length: 15 residues. The V end lost 2 bases, the J end lost 4 bases, and 13 bases lay between the germline ends. Germline V lookup: CDR1 MNHNY, CDR2 SVGAGI (reference sequence). The CDR3 sequence: CASSYRGSQADTQYF. CDR3 nucleotide sequence: TGTGCCAGCAGTTACAGGGGGAGTCAGGCAGATACGCAGTATTTT.

The chain is built from TRBV5-1 and TRBJ2-5; 7 nucleotides align to TRBD2. This CDR3 is 16 amino acids long. J was trimmed by 4 bases and V by 6 bases; bases with no gene match: 15. Germline loops: CDR1 SGHRS, CDR2 YFSETQ. For the CDR3, the DNA is TGCGCCAGCAAGGGCGGGAGTGATTTTTTTGGAGAGACCCAGTACTTC. Amino acid sequence: CASKGGSDFFGETQYF.

This clone was seen a few times. The chain uses TRBV18 and TRBJ1-5, with D unresolved. CDR3 length: 13 amino acids. Germline V gene sequence: CDR1 KGHSH, CDR2 LQKENI. V lost 5 bases and J 7 bases, leaving 12 bases between the germline ends. The CDR3 nucleotides read TGTGCCAGCTCAGACATGTCAGACCAGCCCCAGCATTTT. Translation: CASSDMSDQPQHF.

The chain has TRBV2 and TRBJ2-7; 11 bases line up with TRBD1. J gave up 5 bases and V 6 bases, and 6 bases lay outside the gene matches. The CDR3 extends over 14 amino acids. The germline CDR1 and CDR2 sequences are SNHLY and FYNNEI. CDR3 protein: CASRSGTGGDEQYF. DNA of the CDR3: TGTGCCAGCAGGTCCGGGACAGGGGGTGACGAGCAGTACTTC.

This clone was observed a single time. The same CDR3 is also encoded by other DNA sequences in this sample. J is TRBJ1-2 and V is TRBV29-1; TRBD1 agrees at 7 bases. The germline V gene encodes CDR1 SQVTM and CDR2 ANQGSEA. This CDR3 spans 12 amino acids. V shed 4 bases and J 4 bases; nucleotides not matched to a gene: 3. The DNA for the CDR3 is TGCAGCGTTGTTACAGGGGCCTATGGCTACACCTTC. Translation gives CSVVTGAYGYTF.

The chain is built from TRBV6-6 and TRBJ2-7; D possibly uses TRBD1 or TRBD2 (5 bases each). The CDR3 sequence is 13 residues long. Germline CDR1 reads MNHNY; CDR2 reads SVGAGI (reference sequence). Trimming shortened V by 8 bases and J by 2 bases, and 13 bases separated the two germline ends. CDR3 region: CASLRDGTYEQYF. CDR3 coding DNA: TGTGCCAGCCTCCGGGACGGAACCTACGAGCAGTACTTC.